Each of the 28 T cell receptor beta chains below was sequenced from the same sample in a study of tumor and adjacent non-tumor tissue in lung cancer. RNA was extracted from bulk tissue without any cell sorting. The library came from three nested PCR rounds adapted from ARM-PCR protocols. TCRdb passed the multiplex PCR reads through MiXCR, listing each CDR3 protein once. The sample holds 220,000 or so distinct CDR3 sequences, about 71% seen once. The specimen was lung tumor tissue. The receptors were gathered from a man between 60 and 75 years old with non-small cell lung cancer.

This clonotype was picked up many times. The V gene is TRBV11-2, the J gene TRBJ1-2, with D perhaps matching TRBD1 (5 bases). The V end was cut by 5 bases, the J end by 4 bases, with 14 bases between. The CDR3 runs 14 residues. The V gene's germline CDR1 is SGHAT and CDR2 FQNNGV. CDR3 in amino acids: CASSPGRQSYGYTF. CDR3 nucleotide sequence: TGTGCCAGCAGCCCAGGGCGGCAGAGCTATGGCTACACCTTC.

Worth noting for this clonotype: A much larger clone sits a single nucleotide away, making a read error possible. The genes are TRBV20-1 and TRBJ2-3; maybe TRBD2 (6 bases). CDR1 is DFQATT, CDR2 SNEGSKA, per germline (reference sequence). The CDR3 is made up of 13 amino acids. This chain's CDR3 is CSAESTSTDTPYF. In DNA form, the CDR3 reads TGCAGTGCTGAATCAACTAGCACAGATACGCCGTATTTT.

The rearrangement joins TRBV11-1 to TRBJ2-7; D uncertain. V lost 5 bases to trimming and J lost 7 bases, with 15 bases between them. Germline lookup yields CDR1 SGHAT and CDR2 FQDESV (reference sequence). CDR3 length: 13 residues. CDR3 DNA: TGTGCCAGCAGCACGGAGAGGAGTGGAGAGCAGTACTTC. Translating it yields CASSTERSGEQYF.

This clonotype appeared a single time. Germline is not matched at one junction end, which may reflect a read error. The rearrangement links TRBV20-1 to TRBJ2-5; a possible D gene is TRBD2 (5 bases). CDR3 length equals 13 residues. Germline V CDR1 and CDR2: DFQATT, SNEGSKA (reference sequence). The CDR3 region has the DNA TGCATTGCTATAGACCCGGGGATGGAGACGCAGTACTTC. Translated, it gives CIAIDPGMETQYF.

As for this clonotype: One base away lies a much larger clone, so this may be a sequencing read error. This sequence joins TRBV20-1 and TRBJ1-1; TRBD1 matches 7 bases. The CDR3 runs 14 residues. CDR1 is DFQATT, CDR2 SNEGSKA, per germline (reference sequence). The junction had 7 bases not matched to a gene; V was cut back by 5 bases and J by 1 base. CDR3 protein: CSAQRQGKNTEAFF. The CDR3 DNA follows: TGCAGTGCTCAACGACAGGGTAAGAACACTGAAGCTTTCTTT.

CDR3 nucleotides: TGTGCCAGCAGTGAAGCACACACCGGGTTTCAGGAGACCCAGTACTTC. This gives the protein CASSEAHTGFQETQYF. The chain employs TRBV6-1 and TRBJ2-5; no clear D gene. V dropped 0 bases and J dropped 5 bases, with 16 bases sitting between them. CDR3 size: 16 residues. Germline loops: CDR1 MNHNS, CDR2 SASEGT.

This clonotype has a handful of counts. The junction does not match germline at one end; this may be a read error. The chain joins TRBV20-1 to TRBJ2-1; 9 positions agree with TRBD2. CDR3 length: 14 residues. Germline CDR1 is DFQATT and CDR2 is SNEGSKA (reference sequence). Here the CDR3 reads CSRPGGSGRGGQFF. CDR3 nucleotides: TGTAGCCGCCCGGGAGGTAGCGGGAGAGGTGGGCAGTTCTTC.

As regards this clonotype: A junction boundary mismatches the germline segment, possibly from a read error. V is TRBV5-1 and J is TRBJ2-3, with unresolved D. This CDR3 region has 13 residues. Germline CDR1 is SGHRS and CDR2 is YFSETQ. In DNA form, the CDR3 reads TGCGCTAGCAGCTTTATTGTGGGGGATACGCAGTATTTT. Amino acids: CASSFIVGDTQYF.

This clonotype was observed a handful of times. The rearrangement links TRBV10-2 to TRBJ2-1; 12 nucleotides line up with TRBD2. The CDR3 totals 14 residues. CDR1 WSHSY and CDR2 SAAADI come from the germline V gene. The trim removed 4 bases at V and 7 bases at J, leaving 2 bases unmatched. As DNA, the CDR3 is TGCGCCAGCAGTGGACTAGCGGGGGATAATGAGCAGTTCTTC. Protein: CASSGLAGDNEQFF.

This clonotype occurred a few times. At one of its ends the junction is not consistent with the germline gene, which may arise from a read error. V and J are TRBV11-3 and TRBJ2-1; 7 positions agree with TRBD2. CDR1 SGHNT and CDR2 YENEEA come from the germline V gene. The CDR3 is made up of 15 amino acids. Here the CDR3 reads CASSPNWAGDGERFF. CDR3 nucleotide sequence: TGTGCCAGCAGCCCAAATTGGGCGGGAGACGGTGAGCGGTTCTTC. The full variable domain, with the rest looked up from reference TRBV11-3 and TRBJ2-1, is EAGVVQSPRYKIIEKKQPVAFWCNPISGHNTLYWYLQNLGQGPELLIRYENEEAVDDSQLPKDRFSAERLKGVDSTLKIQPAELGDSAVYLCASSPNWAGDGERFFGPGTRLTVL.

Concerning this clonotype: Mismatch with germline at one junction end may stem from a read error. This chain links TRBV11-1 with TRBJ2-2, with D perhaps TRBD1 or TRBD2 (6 bases each). Per the germline V gene, CDR1 is SGHAT and CDR2 is FQDESV (reference sequence). The CDR3 has 15 residues. As DNA, the CDR3 is TGTACCAGCAGCCAACTAGCTGGGGGCACCGGTGAGTTGTTTTTT. Translating gives CTSSQLAGGTGELFF.

The chain carries TRBV11-3 and TRBJ1-1; D gene uncertain. Germline V gives CDR1 SGHNT, CDR2 YENEEA. Trimming cost V 7 bases and J 7 bases, with 19 bases left between them. The CDR3 is 14 amino acids. The CDR3 DNA reads TGTGCCAGCAACCCGGAACTAACAGCACTTGAAGCTTTCTTT. It specifies CASNPELTALEAFF. The entire variable domain, with the rest obtained from reference TRBV11-3 and TRBJ1-1, is as follows: EAGVVQSPRYKIIEKKQPVAFWCNPISGHNTLYWYLQNLGQGPELLIRYENEEAVDDSQLPKDRFSAERLKGVDSTLKIQPAELGDSAVYLCASNPELTALEAFFGQGTRLTVV.

Worth noting for this clonotype: Its ends do not fully match the called genes, so a read error is possible. V is TRBV6-2 or TRBV6-3 and J is TRBJ2-1, with D perhaps assigned TRBD1 or TRBD2 (5 bases each). CDR1 and CDR2 from the germline V gene are MNHEY and SVGEGT. The CDR3 consists of 14 residues. CDR3 sequence (DNA): TGTGCCACTTTCGGGACCAGCACCTACAACGAGCAGTTCTTC. Protein product: CATFGTSTYNEQFF.

This clonotype has just one count. The chain combines TRBV6-1 with TRBJ2-2; D perhaps matches TRBD1 (5 bases). V was shortened by 4 bases and J by 8 bases, with 17 bases between the two germline ends. Germline V lookup: CDR1 MNHNS, CDR2 SASEGT. The CDR3 has 15 residues. The chain's CDR3 is CASSALGDVTGELFF. The CDR3 nucleotides are TGTGCCAGCAGTGCATTAGGGGATGTCACAGGGGAGCTGTTTTTT.

About this clonotype: The junction departs from germline at one end; a sequencing error may be responsible. This chain connects TRBV20-1 to TRBJ2-2, with 8 bases matching TRBD2. This CDR3 is 17 amino acids long. Germline CDR1 DFQATT, CDR2 SNEGSKA (reference sequence). This CDR3 is CSASAGTRPMNTGERFF. The CDR3 nucleotides are TGCAGTGCTTCAGCCGGGACTAGGCCTATGAACACCGGGGAGCGGTTTTTT.

This clonotype has more than one count but fewer than ten. The genes are TRBV6-5 and TRBJ2-3; 7 bases line up with TRBD2. J was trimmed by 2 bases and V by 4 bases; bases with no gene match: 9. The length of the CDR3 is 16 residues. The germline V gene encodes CDR1 MNHEY and CDR2 SVGAGI. CDR3 coding DNA: TGTGCCAGCAGTTCCCTTCAGAGCGGGATCACAGATACGCAGTATTTT. Protein: CASSSLQSGITDTQYF.

The genes are TRBV11-2 and TRBJ1-1, with unresolved D. Germline CDR1 SGHAT, CDR2 FQNNGV. V was shortened by 3 bases and J by 4 bases, with 15 bases between the two germline ends. This CDR3 is 15 amino acids long. CDR3 bases: TGTGCCAGCAGCTTTACAGCGGCCAAGGGCACTGAAGCTTTCTTT. Its protein is CASSFTAAKGTEAFF.

This rearrangement joins TRBV5-1 to TRBJ2-7; D is undetermined. The CDR3 contains 14 residues. V lost 6 bases to trimming and J lost 0 bases, with 13 bases between them. Germline V gene lookup returns CDR1 SGHRS and CDR2 YFSETQ. The CDR3 protein is CASTEPGLSYEQYF. DNA of the CDR3: TGCGCCAGCACCGAACCGGGCCTCTCCTACGAGCAGTACTTC.

V and J are TRBV20-1 and TRBJ2-3, with D unresolved. The CDR3 length is 17 residues. CDR1 DFQATT and CDR2 SNEGSKA come from the germline V gene (reference sequence). V lost 7 bases to trimming and J lost 1 base, with 24 bases between them. The CDR3 DNA reads TGCAGTGTCCCGCCGCTATCCACCGCCGGAGGCACAGATACGCAGTATTTT. It codes for CSVPPLSTAGGTDTQYF.

This clonotype has a handful of counts. The chain couples TRBV20-1 to TRBJ2-7, with TRBD1 matching 7 bases. The junction had 12 bases not matched to a gene; V was cut back by 6 bases and J by 4 bases. The CDR3 contains 14 residues. Germline loops: CDR1 DFQATT, CDR2 SNEGSKA (reference sequence). DNA for the CDR3: TGCAGTGCGTATACCTCGGGACAGAAGTACGAGCAGTACTTC. Its translation: CSAYTSGQKYEQYF.

With regard to this clonotype: One end of the junction varies from germline; a read error may be responsible. The genes are TRBV11-2 and TRBJ1-2; the D is unclear. This CDR3 is built from 12 residues. Looked up from germline, CDR1 is SGHAT and CDR2 is FQNNGV. CDR3 amino acids: CASSLRNCGYTF. The CDR3 nucleotides read TGTGCCAGCAGCCTTCGAAACTGTGGCTACACCTTC.

This chain links TRBV29-1 with TRBJ1-3, with D unclear. In germline, CDR1 is SQVTM, CDR2 ANQGSEA. This CDR3 comprises 12 residues. V was shortened by 4 bases and J by 3 bases, with 7 bases between the two germline ends. The CDR3 DNA follows: TGCAGCGTTGTAATCTATGGAAACACCATATATTTT. Translating it yields CSVVIYGNTIYF.

About this clonotype: A much larger clone lies one base from this, so it may be a read error. The chain uses TRBV19 and TRBJ2-7; TRBD2 matches 9 bases. Per germline, CDR1 LNHDA and CDR2 SQIVND (reference sequence). The length of the CDR3 is 14 residues. CDR3 DNA sequence: TGTCCCAGTAGTTCTCTAGCGGGAACCACCGAGCAGTACTTC. Its translation is CPSSSLAGTTEQYF.

With respect to this clonotype: Being one base from a much bigger clone, this may be a read error. V is TRBV20-1 and J is TRBJ2-3; 9 bases fit TRBD2. Germline V gives CDR1 DFQATT, CDR2 SNEGSKA (reference sequence). The CDR3 has 13 amino acids. The CDR3 DNA is TGCAGCGTTGCGGGAGGGGGCACAGATATGCAGTATTTT. It yields the protein CSVAGGGTDMQYF.

Details on this clonotype: It may be a read error: a sequence one base away is much more abundant. The rearrangement uses TRBV4-1 and TRBJ1-1; a possible D gene is TRBD1 (5 bases). Germline V gene lookup returns CDR1 MGHRA and CDR2 YSYEKL. CDR3 size: 13 residues. Trimming took off 4 bases at V and 1 base at J, with 7 bases between the two ends. CDR3 loop: CASSPRANTEAFF. The CDR3 coding sequence is TGCGCCAGCAGCCCCAGGGCGAACACTGAAGCTTTCTTT.

The CDR3 DNA reads TGTGCCAGCAGCTTAGATACCATGGGTGGAAAACTGTTTTTT. Its protein product is CASSLDTMGGKLFF. The V and J genes are TRBV7-2 and TRBJ1-4; D gene ambiguous. Germline V gives CDR1 SGHTA, CDR2 FQGNSA. Trimming stripped 1 base from V and 10 bases from J, with 13 bases between. The CDR3 consists of 14 residues. The full variable domain, rest sourced from reference TRBV7-2 and TRBJ1-4, is GAGVSQSPSNKVTEKGKDVELRCDPISGHTALYWYRQSLGQGLEFLIYFQGNSAPDKSGLPSDRFSAERTGGSVSTLTIQRTQQEDSAVYLCASSLDTMGGKLFFGSGTQLSVL.

About this clonotype itself: Germline is not matched at one junction end, which may reflect a read error. The chain uses TRBV11-2 and TRBJ2-1; D remains unclear. Germline V gene data show CDR1 as SGHAT and CDR2 as FQNNGV. CDR3 length: 11 residues. This CDR3 reads CANSFFYEQFF. The CDR3 nucleotides are TGTGCCAACAGCTTTTTCTATGAGCAGTTCTTC.

On this clonotype: The junction departs from germline at one end; a sequencing error may be responsible. The chain carries TRBV11-2 and TRBJ2-3; D unclear. CDR3 length: 12 amino acids. Germline V lookup: CDR1 SGHAT, CDR2 FQNNGV. As DNA, the CDR3 is TGTGCCAGCAGCTTGAGCACAGTTACGCAATATTTT. Residues: CASSLSTVTQYF.